The 28 T cell receptor beta chains reported below all come from one sample, sequenced in a study of control samples from healthy donors and cancer patients. Some clones are missing from TCRdb's copy, which holds only in-frame ones; the method was immunoSEQ multiplex PCR. The sample has approximately 210,000 clones, about 91% seen once. The sequencing input was blood. These receptors were collected from a young man in good health.

The gene calls are TRBV14 and TRBJ1-2; D gene ambiguous. This CDR3 comprises 14 residues. CDR1 and CDR2 (germline): SGHDN, FVKESK. With 2 bases removed from V and 8 bases from J, the gap between germline ends came to 15 bases. The CDR3, as DNA: TGTGCCAGCAGCCAACTCGAAGCGGGGAACGGCTACACCTTC. Amino acid sequence: CASSQLEAGNGYTF. Drawing the rest from reference TRBV14 and TRBJ1-2, the complete variable domain is EAGVTQFPSHSVIEKGQTVTLRCDPISGHDNLYWYRRVMGKEIKFLLHFVKESKQDESGMPNNRFLAERTGGTYSTLKVQPAELEDSGVYFCASSQLEAGNGYTFGSGTRLTVV.

V and J are TRBV19 and TRBJ2-7, with TRBD2 as a possible D gene (7 bases). Germline V gene lookup returns CDR1 LNHDA and CDR2 SQIVND (reference sequence). The CDR3 runs to 13 residues. Trimming took off 5 bases at V and 9 bases at J, with 17 bases between the two ends. CDR3 sequence reads: CASSSGGRDWQYF. The CDR3 DNA follows: TGTGCCAGTAGTTCGGGGGGCAGGGACTGGCAGTACTTC.

The rearrangement joins TRBV27 to TRBJ2-1, with 8 bases fitting TRBD2. The CDR3 sequence is 17 residues long. V shed 1 base, J shed 6 bases, and the junction held 11 bases outside the gene matches. Per germline, CDR1 MNHEY and CDR2 SMNVEV (reference sequence). The CDR3 DNA reads as TGTGCCAGCAGTTTATTTATTTTGGGACTAGGTAGCAATGAGCAGTTCTTC. Translated, it gives CASSLFILGLGSNEQFF.

The J gene is TRBJ1-2, the V gene TRBV6-5; maybe TRBD1 (5 bases). This CDR3 has 13 amino acids. Trimming stripped 8 bases from V and 5 bases from J, with 15 bases between. Germline V CDR1 and CDR2: MNHEY, SVGAGI. The CDR3 here is CASGRAGYYGYTF. The DNA of the CDR3 is TGTGCCAGCGGGCGTGCAGGGTATTATGGCTACACCTTC.

This chain links TRBV7-6 with TRBJ2-3; the D gene is possibly TRBD2 (7 bases). CDR1 is SGHVS, CDR2 FNYEAQ, per germline. Trimming stripped 6 bases from V and 2 bases from J, with 21 bases between. The CDR3 sequence is 17 residues long. The CDR3 nucleotides read TGTGCCAGCAGTCTAATAGGGGGGGGGTCCTCCACAGATACGCAGTATTTT. It encodes CASSLIGGGSSTDTQYF.

The rearrangement joins TRBV12-5 to TRBJ1-6; 8 nucleotides align to TRBD1. The junction had 25 bases not matched to a gene; V was cut back by 2 bases and J by 13 bases. Germline V gene sequence: CDR1 LGHNT, CDR2 FRNRAP. This CDR3 is 20 amino acids long. Here the CDR3 DNA reads TGTGCTAGTGGTTTGAGAACCGGGACAGGCTTGGAAACGCCGTCCGTCCCCCTCCACTTT. Translating gives CASGLRTGTGLETPSVPLHF. The complete variable domain, with remaining parts taken from reference TRBV12-5 and TRBJ1-6, reads DARVTQTPRHKVTEMGQEVTMRCQPILGHNTVFWYRQTMMQGLELLAYFRNRAPLDDSGMPKDRFSAEMPDATLATLKIQPSEPRDSAVYFCASGLRTGTGLETPSVPLHFGNGTRLTVT.

The chain combines TRBV21-1 with TRBJ1-6; TRBD1, the D gene given by the table, was not confirmed from the DNA. TRBV21-1 is a documented pseudogene. The CDR3 contains 15 residues. CDR3 sequence (DNA): TGTGCCAGCAGCAAAGACAGGGGGAATAATTCACCCCTCCACTTT. Translating gives CASSKDRGNNSPLHF.

This sequence joins TRBV6-6 and TRBJ2-1; possible D gene TRBD2, 7 bases. V dropped 9 bases and J dropped 7 bases, with 19 bases sitting between them. The length of the CDR3 is 14 residues. Germline V gene lookup returns CDR1 MNHNY and CDR2 SVGAGI (reference sequence). As DNA, the CDR3 is TGTGCCAGTTCGATCGGGGGGCCCTGGAATGAGCAGTTCTTC. As protein: CASSIGGPWNEQFF.

This clone appeared a few times. This same CDR3 is encoded by further DNA sequences in the sample. The rearrangement uses TRBV15 and TRBJ1-4, with TRBD1 identical over 10 bases. CDR3 length: 14 residues. Germline assignment: CDR1 LNHNV and CDR2 YYDKDF (reference sequence). V shed 6 bases, J shed 7 bases, and the junction held 5 bases outside the gene matches. CDR3 in amino acids: CATSRGQGSEKLFF. CDR3 bases: TGTGCCACCAGTCGGGGACAGGGGTCTGAAAAACTGTTTTTT.

This rearrangement joins TRBV5-8 to TRBJ1-6, with D possibly being TRBD1 (6 bases). Germline assignment: CDR1 SGHTS and CDR2 YDEGEE. Trimming took 2 bases from V and 4 from J, leaving 16 bases between them. The CDR3 consists of 17 residues. This chain's CDR3 is CASSFPGVSTYNSPLHF. Written as DNA, the CDR3 is TGTGCCAGCAGCTTTCCAGGGGTTTCGACGTATAATTCACCCCTCCACTTT. The full variable domain, with the rest looked up from reference TRBV5-8 and TRBJ1-6, is EAGVTQSPTHLIKTRGQQATLRCSPISGHTSVYWYQQALGLGLQFLLWYDEGEERNRGNFPPRFSGRQFPNYSSELNVNALELEDSALYLCASSFPGVSTYNSPLHFGNGTRLTVT.

The genes are TRBV5-5 and TRBJ1-4; TRBD1 is a possible D gene (6 bases). Germline V gene data show CDR1 as SGHKS and CDR2 as YYEKEE (reference sequence). CDR3 length: 13 residues. Deletions cut 4 bases from V and 5 bases from J, with 9 bases between. The CDR3 loop reads CASSRGANEKLFF. The DNA for the CDR3 is TGTGCCAGCAGCCGGGGGGCGAATGAAAAACTGTTTTTT.

The chain uses TRBV2 and TRBJ1-5, with 8 bases lining up with TRBD1. V was clipped by 5 bases and J by 5 bases; unmatched bases: 8. Per germline, CDR1 SNHLY and CDR2 FYNNEI. The CDR3 is made up of 15 amino acids. CDR3 in amino acids: CASSTFRGHDQPQHF. In nucleotides, the CDR3 is TGTGCCAGCAGTACGTTCAGGGGGCACGATCAGCCCCAGCATTTT.

Only a few counts were recorded for this clone. This sequence joins TRBV24-1 and TRBJ2-3; 11 positions agree with TRBD1. The CDR3 has 15 residues. With 4 bases clipped from V and 3 bases from J, the junction kept 2 bases outside the gene matches. Per the germline V gene, CDR1 is KGHDR and CDR2 is SFDVKD. The CDR3 sequence: CATSEWDRGTDTQYF. Here the CDR3 DNA reads TGTGCCACCAGTGAGTGGGACAGGGGGACAGATACGCAGTATTTT.

This chain links TRBV7-2 with TRBJ1-6; D is undetermined. The ends were cut back, 5 bases at V and 11 bases at J, with 16 bases in the middle. Germline CDR1 SGHTA, CDR2 FQGNSA. The CDR3 covers 14 residues. In DNA form, the CDR3 reads TGTGCCAGCAGCGCTTCGTCCCAGGTTACACCCCTCCACTTT. Protein: CASSASSQVTPLHF.

This clone was seen once. The chain links TRBV27 to TRBJ1-6; no reliable D call. The length of the CDR3 is 15 residues. V was shortened by 7 bases and J by 6 bases, with 16 bases between the two germline ends. Per germline, CDR1 MNHEY and CDR2 SMNVEV (reference sequence). The CDR3 is CASTRATGGNSPLHF. CDR3 in DNA: TGTGCCAGCACCCGAGCGACGGGAGGTAATTCACCCCTCCACTTT.

This chain uses TRBV6-1 with TRBJ2-7, with TRBD2 matching over 8 bases. V dropped 4 bases and J dropped 1; count of bases not matched to a gene: 9. The V gene's germline CDR1 is MNHNS and CDR2 SASEGT. There are 16 residues in the CDR3. CDR3 sequence (DNA): TGTGCCAGCAGTGCAACACTAGCGGTCTCGTCCTACGAGCAGTACTTC. Translation gives CASSATLAVSSYEQYF.

This chain connects TRBV5-1 to TRBJ2-3; 7 bases agree with TRBD2. CDR3 length: 15 amino acids. Trimming took 0 bases from V and 1 from J; bases not matched to a gene: 2. In germline, CDR1 is SGHRS, CDR2 YFSETQ. CDR3 sequence: CASSLDTSGTDTQYF. DNA for the CDR3: TGCGCCAGCAGCTTGGATACTAGCGGCACAGATACGCAGTATTTT.

In DNA form, the CDR3 reads TGCGCCAGCACCCATGACAAAGCCTATAATTCACCCCTCCACTTT. Translation gives CASTHDKAYNSPLHF. The V gene is TRBV10-2, the J gene TRBJ1-6; D gene ambiguous. V lost 7 bases and J lost 2, with 12 bases in between. The CDR3 is 15 residues long. Per the germline V gene, CDR1 is WSHSY and CDR2 is SAAADI.

This chain uses TRBV6-6 with TRBJ2-3; 10 nucleotides line up with TRBD2. CDR1 is MNHNY and CDR2 is SVGAGI in the germline V gene (reference sequence). This CDR3 region has 16 residues. J gave up 4 bases and V 5 bases, and 9 bases lay outside the gene matches. The CDR3 DNA follows: TGTGCCAGCAGTCAGGGACTAGCGTTACTTCCAGATACGCAGTATTTT. This codes for CASSQGLALLPDTQYF.

V usage is TRBV19 and J usage is TRBJ1-1; TRBD1 matches at 11 bases. The CDR3 is 16 residues long. The J segment lost 5 bases and the V segment lost 6 bases, leaving 11 bases of the junction unmatched. Germline assignment: CDR1 LNHDA and CDR2 SQIVND (reference sequence). The CDR3 region has the DNA TGTGCCAGTAGACTAGGACAGGGGGCGTTGTATACTGAAGCTTTCTTT. Protein: CASRLGQGALYTEAFF.

J is TRBJ2-7 and V is TRBV18; D possibly uses TRBD1 or TRBD2 (5 bases each). Trimming pared 6 bases from V and 5 bases from J, leaving 11 bases between. The CDR3 loop spans 12 amino acids. The germline gives CDR1 KGHSH, CDR2 LQKENI. In nucleotides, the CDR3 is TGTGCCAGCTCCCTAACGGGGCACGAGCAGTACTTC. It translates to CASSLTGHEQYF.

V gene TRBV18 combines with J gene TRBJ1-1; D is possibly TRBD1 (5 bases). The germline CDR1 and CDR2 sequences are KGHSH and LQKENI. V gave up 5 bases and J gave up 8 bases, with 15 bases separating them. CDR3 size: 13 residues. CDR3 bases: TGTGCCAGCTCAACCAGCATGGGGGAGGAAGCTTTCTTT. Amino acids: CASSTSMGEEAFF.

The chain recombines TRBV5-1 with TRBJ1-1, with 8 bases matching TRBD1. V was clipped by 6 bases and J by 7 bases; unmatched bases: 17. CDR1 SGHRS and CDR2 YFSETQ come from the germline V gene. The CDR3 is made up of 16 amino acids. CDR3 sequence reads: CASNEIYTGGTGEAFF. The CDR3 DNA reads as TGCGCCAGCAACGAGATCTACACAGGGGGAACTGGTGAAGCTTTCTTT.

The CDR3 sequence is CASSLWDRGDTGELFF. In nucleotides, the CDR3 is TGTGCCAGCTCACTTTGGGACAGGGGAGACACCGGGGAGCTGTTTTTT. The rearrangement links TRBV18 to TRBJ2-2; 10 bases agree with TRBD1. The CDR3 has 16 residues. The junction had 5 bases not matched to a gene; V was cut back by 4 bases and J by 3 bases. Per germline, CDR1 KGHSH and CDR2 LQKENI.

V is TRBV9 and J is TRBJ1-4; D remains unclear. Germline V gives CDR1 SGDLS, CDR2 YYNGEE. The CDR3 covers 16 residues. Deletions cut 0 bases from V and 0 bases from J, with 9 bases between. CDR3 in DNA: TGTGCCAGCAGCGTAGGGGCACTTGCAACTAATGAAAAACTGTTTTTT. Amino acid sequence: CASSVGALATNEKLFF.

V and J are TRBV27 and TRBJ2-3, with TRBD2 matching 10 bases. The CDR3 runs 14 residues. The J segment lost 5 bases and the V segment lost 5 bases, leaving 4 bases of the junction unmatched. Per germline, CDR1 MNHEY and CDR2 SMNVEV (reference sequence). The CDR3 loop is CASSGAGGVDTQYF. As DNA, the CDR3 is TGTGCCAGCAGTGGAGCGGGGGGGGTAGATACGCAGTATTTT.

The V gene is TRBV14, the J gene TRBJ2-7; unclear D gene. This CDR3 contains 12 residues. Germline CDR1 SGHDN, CDR2 FVKESK. V lost 0 bases and J 5 bases, leaving 5 bases between the germline ends. In nucleotides, the CDR3 is TGTGCCAGCAGCCAAGATCGTCACGAGCAGTACTTC. Translation gives CASSQDRHEQYF.

The CDR3 region has the DNA TGTGCCAGCAGTTTAGGGAAAGCGCAGTTCTTC. It yields the protein CASSLGKAQFF. This rearrangement joins TRBV12-3 or TRBV12-4 to TRBJ2-1; no clear D gene. The CDR3 runs to 11 residues. The germline V and J ends were trimmed by 1 base and 12 bases, with 7 bases remaining between them.